The 7 T cell receptor beta chains listed next were all sequenced from one sample in a study of cytomegalovirus exposure and HLA in healthy donors. PCR was performed using 60 Vbeta and 13 Jbeta primers. The assay was immunoSEQ multiplex PCR, and TCRdb's table has in-frame clones only and misses some. The sample has under 200,000 clones; roughly four fifths are singletons. Sequencing was done on a sample of PBMCs. The source is a woman in her forties or fifties in good health and CMV-seropositive.

This chain connects TRBV19 to TRBJ1-1; D may be TRBD1 (5 bases). Germline V gives CDR1 LNHDA, CDR2 SQIVND (reference sequence). The CDR3 runs 18 residues. The germline V and J ends were trimmed by 3 bases and 3 bases, with 23 bases remaining between them. In DNA form, the CDR3 reads TGTGCCAGTAGTATCACTCGAGGTACGGGGGGAAGGGACACTGAAGCTTTCTTT. Encoded protein: CASSITRGTGGRDTEAFF.

This chain uses TRBV5-1 with TRBJ2-7; possible D gene TRBD1, 6 bases. The germline gives CDR1 SGHRS, CDR2 YFSETQ. The CDR3 sequence is 17 residues long. The V end lost 0 bases, the J end lost 3 bases, and 19 bases lay between the germline ends. The CDR3 bases are TGCGCCAGCAGCTTGGCCCCCCGACGGGACACGCACTACGAGCAGTACTTC. Translating it yields CASSLAPRRDTHYEQYF.

This chain joins TRBV6-1 and TRBJ2-7, with D perhaps matching TRBD2 (8 bases). Trimming removed 5 bases at V and 0 bases at J, with 14 bases between. The CDR3 has 15 residues. CDR1 and CDR2 from the germline V gene are MNHNS and SASEGT. The CDR3: CASSLTGTSSYEQYF. CDR3 nucleotide sequence: TGTGCCAGCAGTCTGACAGGGACTAGCTCCTACGAGCAGTACTTC.

The genes are TRBV19 and TRBJ2-5; D might be TRBD1 (5 bases). From germline, CDR1 is LNHDA and CDR2 SQIVND (reference sequence). The CDR3 loop spans 14 amino acids. Trimming stripped 1 base from V and 3 bases from J, with 9 bases between. CDR3 sequence: CASSIGHRKETQYF. CDR3 sequence (DNA): TGTGCCAGTAGTATAGGTCACAGGAAAGAGACCCAGTACTTC.

CDR3 loop: CASSPFGGDSGNTIYF. In DNA form, the CDR3 reads TGTGCCAGTAGTCCCTTCGGGGGAGACTCTGGAAACACCATATATTTT. The chain is built from TRBV19 and TRBJ1-3; D is perhaps TRBD1 (5 bases). The ends were cut back, 5 bases at V and 0 bases at J, with 14 bases in the middle. Per germline, CDR1 LNHDA and CDR2 SQIVND (reference sequence). This CDR3 region has 16 residues. The full variable domain, rest sourced from reference TRBV19 and TRBJ1-3, is DGGITQSPKYLFRKEGQNVTLSCEQNLNHDAMYWYRQDPGQGLRLIYYSQIVNDFQKGDIAEGYSVSREKKESFPLTVTSAQKNPTAFYLCASSPFGGDSGNTIYFGEGSWLTVV.

This chain uses TRBV20-1 with TRBJ1-2; TRBD1 might be the D (5 bases). The V gene's germline CDR1 is DFQATT and CDR2 SNEGSKA (reference sequence). The V and J ends lost 4 bases and 10 bases respectively, with 10 bases between them. There are 10 residues in the CDR3. CDR3 in DNA: TGCAGTGCTAAGGGGCGTGACTACACCTTC. Translating it yields CSAKGRDYTF.

J is TRBJ1-1 and V is TRBV20-1; TRBD1 matches 7 bases. The CDR3 has 11 residues. Germline V gene data show CDR1 as DFQATT and CDR2 as SNEGSKA (reference sequence). J was trimmed by 5 bases and V by 5 bases; bases with no gene match: 2. The DNA of the CDR3 is TGCAGTGCTGAGGGACAGACTGAAGCTTTCTTT. Amino acids: CSAEGQTEAFF.